This TCR beta chain derives from a study of cytomegalovirus exposure and HLA in healthy donors. Findings of the study overall: Segments of the TCR beta V type were, in most cases, productive about 90% or about 30% of the time in an earlier analysis.

Notes on this clone: What it binds is not known.

This CDR3 contains 16 residues. Vbeta (60) and Jbeta (13) primers were used in the PCR. Data came from immunoSEQ multiplex PCR; TCRdb stores just in-frame clones and leaves some out. The table lists 110,000 to 150,000 clones, 77% of them singletons. This chain uses TRBV1 with TRBJ1-6. TRBV1 is marked as a pseudogene. Input material: PBMCs. The clonotype was recovered from a female donor in good health and CMV-seronegative. This CDR3 is CTSNSGNTDLNSPLHF. The CDR3 DNA sequence: TGCACCAGCAACTCCGGGAATACGGACCTAAATTCACCCCTCCACTTT.